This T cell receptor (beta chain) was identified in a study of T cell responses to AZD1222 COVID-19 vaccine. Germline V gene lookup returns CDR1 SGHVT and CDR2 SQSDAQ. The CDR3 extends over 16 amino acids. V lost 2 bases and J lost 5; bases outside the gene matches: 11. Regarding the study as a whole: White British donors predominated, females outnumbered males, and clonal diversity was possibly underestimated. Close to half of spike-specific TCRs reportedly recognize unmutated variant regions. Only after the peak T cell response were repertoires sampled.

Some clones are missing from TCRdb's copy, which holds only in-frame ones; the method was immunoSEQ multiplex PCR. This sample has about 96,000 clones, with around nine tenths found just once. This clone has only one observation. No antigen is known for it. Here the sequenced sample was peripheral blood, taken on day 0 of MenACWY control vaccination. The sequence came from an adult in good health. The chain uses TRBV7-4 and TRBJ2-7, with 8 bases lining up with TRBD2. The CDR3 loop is CASSLSWGGRLDEQYF. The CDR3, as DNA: TGTGCCAGCAGCTTAAGTTGGGGCGGGAGGCTCGACGAGCAGTACTTC.